This T cell receptor beta chain stems from a study of blood T cell repertoires in COVID-19 (TCRdb year 2020). Regarding the study in general: The collaborator samples originated in the United States, Italy and Spain and spanned the acute and convalescent phases of COVID-19. Samples came from the ongoing ImmuneRACE study (first 160 participants) plus 1,254 subjects from 6 global collaborators. The repertoires were made available in a free public database intended to serve as a resource for research on the immune response to SARS-CoV-2. Where available, HLA class I and class II types were taken from metadata supplied by the sample provider and were not determined by assay-based typing. The material from the prospective study consisted of cDNA or gDNA derived from T cells, B-cell-depleted T cells, or PBMCs. Subjects who had been exposed to COVID-19, were actively infected with it, or had recovered from it provided the deeply sampled blood TCRbeta repertoires that made up the dataset. A de-identified subject ID, COVID-19 status, age in years and sex were almost always included in the sample metadata. Overall study results and their limits: The quantity of clinical and demographic metadata differed by source and by participant and was supplied without curation.

A word on this clone: Its target antigen remains unknown. Per-base quality was not reported, and no clone a single base away is much larger than it.

Each collaborating institution followed its own protocols to collect whole blood in K2EDTA tubes. For TCRbeta analysis, collaborators shipped samples as frozen whole blood, isolated PBMCs, or DNA extracted from either of those sample types. Inclusive of the bounding cysteine and phenylalanine, the CDR3 is 16 residues long. The only DNA kept is the CDR3, 48 bases in frame from the first base. CDR1 and CDR2 are read off the germline V gene (reference sequence) as LGHDT and YNNKEL. V is cut back by 4 bases and J by 1 base, with 5 bases in the junction unmatched. The immunoSEQ Assay, a bias-controlled multiplex PCR, was used to amplify TCRbeta CDR3 regions from genomic DNA. The published analysis was carried out like this. Within the assay, amplification of reference gene primers was used to estimate how many nucleated cells each sample contained. To quantify the absolute abundance of each unique TCRbeta CDR3 rearrangement, sequence reads were collapsed and filtered. For each sample, productive Simpson clonality was calculated by taking the square root of Simpson's diversity index across productive rearrangements. Not all clones reach the TCRdb copy of this immuneACCESS table, which keeps in-frame sequences only. Checked studies attribute under half of the gap to unresolved V genes and leave the rest unexplained. The D gene and trimming were derived from the DNA, and the V and J assignments and clone size from that table. This sample lists under 50,000 clones; roughly 85% were detected once. Of the sample, roughly 4.6% is held by the ten largest clones.

The sample taken for sequencing was peripheral blood. The chain couples TRBV3-1 (or the pseudogene TRBV3-2) to TRBJ2-7, with TRBD2 matching 12 junction bases. The TCR comes from a woman in her 70s with acute or convalescent COVID-19. CDR3 loop: CASSPRGTSGSYEQYF. The nucleotide sequence reads TGTGCCAGCAGCCCCCGAGGGACTAGCGGGTCCTACGAGCAGTACTTC.